The 5 T cell receptor beta chains listed next were all sequenced from one sample in a study of coeliac disease. Libraries were prepared by immunoSEQ multiplex PCR; TCRdb keeps only in-frame clonotypes and omits some of them. The table records a few thousand clones, roughly 79% of them present only once. Sequencing was done on a sample of lamina propria lymphocytes from the gut. Receptors were obtained from a woman between 18 and 29 years old with active celiac disease.

The chain carries TRBV5-5 and TRBJ2-1; tentatively, D is TRBD2 (6 bases). Trimming cost V 0 bases and J 0 bases, with 10 bases left between them. CDR1 and CDR2 from the germline V gene are SGHKS and YYEKEE (reference sequence). The CDR3 extends over 16 amino acids. The CDR3, as DNA: TGTGCCAGCAGCTTGGAGGACTACTACTCCTACAATGAGCAGTTCTTC. Protein: CASSLEDYYSYNEQFF.

The gene calls are TRBV15 and TRBJ1-5; maybe TRBD1 (5 bases). V lost 5 bases, J lost 2 bases, and 19 bases lay in between. CDR1 and CDR2 (germline): LNHNV, YYDKDF (reference sequence). The CDR3 has 17 amino acids. The CDR3 loop reads CATSSASGSVGNQPQHF. The CDR3 DNA sequence: TGTGCCACCAGCTCAGCCTCAGGGTCGGTTGGCAATCAGCCCCAGCATTTT.

The chain has TRBV29-1 and TRBJ2-1; 10 bases line up with TRBD2. The CDR3 is 14 residues long. Trimming at V came to 3 bases and at J to 7 bases, leaving 6 bases not matched to a gene. Per germline, CDR1 SQVTM and CDR2 ANQGSEA. The CDR3 nucleotides are TGCAGCGTTGAGATAGCGGGAGGATTGAATGAGCAGTTCTTC. It translates to CSVEIAGGLNEQFF.

The genes are TRBV10-1 and TRBJ2-7, with D perhaps matching TRBD1 (5 bases). The length of the CDR3 is 13 residues. Germline V lookup: CDR1 WNHNN, CDR2 SYGVQD (reference sequence). V lost 4 bases to trimming and J lost 6 bases, with 13 bases between them. CDR3 amino acids: CASSAMQGGEQYF. Here the CDR3 DNA reads TGCGCCAGCAGTGCGATGCAGGGCGGCGAGCAGTACTTC.

The chain has TRBV30 and TRBJ1-5; TRBD1 matches at 7 bases. Germline V CDR1 and CDR2: GTSNPN, SVGIG (reference sequence). The CDR3 covers 15 residues. V shed 3 bases and J 4 bases; nucleotides not matched to a gene: 9. The CDR3 region is CAWSRDSLPNQPQHF. The CDR3 bases are TGTGCCTGGAGCCGGGACAGCCTCCCTAATCAGCCCCAGCATTTT.